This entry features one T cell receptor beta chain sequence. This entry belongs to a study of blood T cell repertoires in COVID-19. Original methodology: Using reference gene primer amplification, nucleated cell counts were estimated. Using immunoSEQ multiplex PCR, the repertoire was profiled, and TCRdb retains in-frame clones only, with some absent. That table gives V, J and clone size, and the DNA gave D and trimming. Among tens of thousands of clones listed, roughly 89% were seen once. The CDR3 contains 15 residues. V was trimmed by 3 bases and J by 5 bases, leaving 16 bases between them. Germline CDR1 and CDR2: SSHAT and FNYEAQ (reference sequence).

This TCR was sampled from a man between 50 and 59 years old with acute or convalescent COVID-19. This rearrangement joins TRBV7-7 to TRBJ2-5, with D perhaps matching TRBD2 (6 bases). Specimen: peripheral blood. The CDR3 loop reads CASSLGSGRVETQYF. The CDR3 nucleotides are TGTGCCAGCAGCTTGGGTAGCGGTAGAGTGGAGACCCAGTACTTC.